The 28 T cell receptor beta chains listed next were all sequenced from one sample in a study of T cells of healthy individuals (dated by TCRdb to the late 2010s). The protocol used for the library was 5' RACE. The data were produced on an Illumina MiSeq. TCRdb reworked the public reads: Q25 trimming with fastp, MiXCR clone assembly, productive beta chains retained. Duplicate CDR3 protein sequences are folded into a single record with the most common DNA and genes. This sample has about 96,000 distinct CDR3 sequences in its table, and 15% to 20% of those were observed once. The biggest ten clones account for about 6.2% of the sample. All receptors derive from a human donor in good health.

In its sample, this clonotype was seen once. This chain links TRBV7-2 with TRBJ2-1; 9 bases align to TRBD2. Per germline, CDR1 SGHTA and CDR2 FQGNSA. V lost 2 bases and J lost 9; bases outside the gene matches: 11. The CDR3 is 16 residues long. CDR3 DNA sequence: TGTGCCAGCAGCTTATTGGGACTAGCTAGAAGTAGTGAGCAGTTCTTC. Its translation: CASSLLGLARSSEQFF.

The rearrangement joins TRBV4-3 to TRBJ2-1; 11 bases fit TRBD2. Germline CDR1 is LGHNA and CDR2 is YSLEER. This CDR3 comprises 16 residues. Losses at the gene ends were 1 base for V and 8 bases for J; bases not matched to a gene: 7. The CDR3 here is CASSQAYSGGGYEQFF. CDR3 sequence (DNA): TGCGCCAGCAGCCAAGCCTATAGCGGGGGGGGCTATGAGCAGTTCTTC.

This rearrangement joins TRBV7-2 to TRBJ1-3, with unresolved D. V lost 1 base and J lost 0, with 7 bases in between. The CDR3 is 15 residues long. CDR1 SGHTA and CDR2 FQGNSA come from the germline V gene. The CDR3 DNA follows: TGTGCCAGCAGCTTAGGGAGAGACTCTGGAAACACCATATATTTT. It encodes CASSLGRDSGNTIYF.

The V gene is TRBV29-1, the J gene TRBJ1-2; tentatively, D is TRBD1 (6 bases). This CDR3 spans 11 amino acids. V shed 7 bases and J shed 3 bases, with 9 bases lying between them. Germline V lookup: CDR1 SQVTM, CDR2 ANQGSEA. The CDR3 spells CSAWTDYGYTF. DNA of the CDR3: TGCAGCGCCTGGACAGACTATGGCTACACCTTC.

In this sample, this clonotype turned up a few times. This chain uses TRBV12-3 or TRBV12-4 with TRBJ1-5, with unresolved D. V lost 3 bases, J lost 5 bases, and 8 bases lay in between. The CDR3 has 13 amino acids. CDR3 protein: CASSFQKYQPQHF. The CDR3 bases are TGTGCCAGCAGTTTTCAGAAATATCAGCCCCAGCATTTT.

This chain connects TRBV20-1 to TRBJ2-7; the D gene is possibly TRBD2 (6 bases). The CDR3 is made up of 13 amino acids. The V gene lost 4 bases and the J gene lost 3 bases, with 13 bases spanning the gap. CDR1 is DFQATT, CDR2 SNEGSKA, per germline (reference sequence). CDR3 DNA: TGCAGTGCTAAGGATGGACTATACTACGAGCAGTACTTC. It encodes CSAKDGLYYEQYF.

A few counts support this clonotype. This chain links TRBV6-4 with TRBJ2-2; TRBD2 agrees at 8 bases. The CDR3 consists of 14 residues. Trimming cost V 4 bases and J 8 bases; bases outside gene matches: 6. CDR1 is MRHNA, CDR2 SNTAGT, per germline. DNA of the CDR3: TGTGCCAGCAGTGCAGCGGGGGAAGTAGGGGAGCTGTTTTTT. It specifies CASSAAGEVGELFF.

In this sample, this clonotype turned up a few times. The V gene is TRBV19, the J gene TRBJ2-3; D uncertain. Trimming left V 3 bases short and J 4 bases short, with 11 bases between. The CDR3 length is 14 residues. Germline assignment: CDR1 LNHDA and CDR2 SQIVND (reference sequence). CDR3 protein: CASSIFGGADTQYF. In DNA form, the CDR3 reads TGTGCCAGTAGTATTTTCGGCGGAGCAGATACGCAGTATTTT. The full variable domain, completed using reference TRBV19 and TRBJ2-3, is DGGITQSPKYLFRKEGQNVTLSCEQNLNHDAMYWYRQDPGQGLRLIYYSQIVNDFQKGDIAEGYSVSREKKESFPLTVTSAQKNPTAFYLCASSIFGGADTQYFGPGTRLTVL.

This chain uses TRBV6-5 with TRBJ2-7; a possible D gene is TRBD1 (6 bases). The ends were cut back, 5 bases at V and 4 bases at J, with 15 bases in the middle. This CDR3 spans 14 amino acids. The V gene's germline CDR1 is MNHEY and CDR2 SVGAGI. CDR3 DNA: TGTGCCAGCAGTCCCGGGGACACAAGATACGAGCAGTACTTC. Its translation is CASSPGDTRYEQYF.

The chain couples TRBV20-1 to TRBJ1-1; no reliable D call. CDR1 DFQATT and CDR2 SNEGSKA come from the germline V gene (reference sequence). Between the trimmed V and J ends, which lost 6 bases and 6 bases, there was a span of 11 bases. The CDR3 runs 11 residues. The CDR3 bases are TGCAGTGCCCCTCGGGGTCCTGAAGCTTTCTTT. Protein: CSAPRGPEAFF.

The J gene is TRBJ2-6, the V gene TRBV27; no reliable D call. Trimming took off 4 bases at V and 10 bases at J, with 14 bases between the two ends. This CDR3 is built from 14 residues. CDR1 and CDR2 from the germline V gene are MNHEY and SMNVEV (reference sequence). This CDR3 reads CASSYDRGENVLTF. The CDR3 DNA reads as TGTGCCAGCAGTTACGATCGAGGAGAGAACGTCCTGACTTTC.

This clonotype has a handful of counts. This rearrangement joins TRBV21-1 to TRBJ2-5; TRBD2, as called in the table, went unchecked against the DNA. TRBV21-1 is a pseudogene locus. The CDR3 is 14 residues long. The CDR3 DNA sequence: TGTGCCAGCAGCAAGGGGAGATTGGGAGAGACCCAGTACTTC. Translation gives CASSKGRLGETQYF.

This clonotype was observed a handful of times. CDR3 DNA sequence: TGTGCCAGCAGTACCCGTTTGGGGGTGGGCACAGATACGCAGTATTTT. Translating it yields CASSTRLGVGTDTQYF. This chain uses TRBV6-5 with TRBJ2-3; D assignment may be TRBD1 or TRBD2 (5 bases each). Per the germline V gene, CDR1 is MNHEY and CDR2 is SVGAGI. With 5 bases removed from V and 1 base from J, the gap between germline ends came to 16 bases. This CDR3 contains 16 residues.

This clonotype showed up just a few times. This chain links TRBV28 with TRBJ2-5; no firm D call. The germline V gene encodes CDR1 MDHEN and CDR2 SYDVKM. This CDR3 region has 11 residues. Trimming stripped 8 bases from V and 7 bases from J, with 11 bases between. CDR3 coding DNA: TGTGCCAGCGTCTCTGGACCGACCCAGTACTTC. Its protein product is CASVSGPTQYF.

This clonotype was detected only a few times. The chain links TRBV30 to TRBJ2-7; D unresolved. Germline V gene data show CDR1 as GTSNPN and CDR2 as SVGIG (reference sequence). Trimming cost V 2 bases and J 1 base, with 15 bases left between them. The CDR3 is 15 amino acids. The CDR3 here is CAWSRGTDSSYEQYF. The CDR3 DNA sequence: TGTGCCTGGAGTCGAGGAACAGACTCGTCCTACGAGCAGTACTTC.

This clonotype has more than one count but fewer than ten. The J gene is TRBJ2-2, the V gene TRBV3-1; D possibly uses TRBD1 or TRBD2 (5 bases each). Per germline, CDR1 LGHDT and CDR2 YNNKEL (reference sequence). The V end lost 1 base, the J end lost 2 bases, and 17 bases lay between the germline ends. This CDR3 comprises 18 residues. The CDR3 loop reads CASSQAIPGPRNTGELFF. In nucleotides, the CDR3 is TGTGCCAGCAGCCAAGCCATTCCGGGACCGAGAAACACCGGGGAGCTGTTTTTT.

The DNA of the CDR3 is TGTGCCAGCAGCTTGGAACTATCGAGGGATTGGTTCTTC. This sequence encodes CASSLELSRDWFF. This chain uses TRBV11-2 with TRBJ2-1; tentatively, D is TRBD2 (5 bases). This CDR3 region has 13 residues. Trimming took 3 bases from V and 15 from J, leaving 18 bases between them. Germline CDR1 reads SGHAT; CDR2 reads FQNNGV. The full variable domain, in which reference TRBV11-2 and TRBJ2-1 provide the parts outside the CDR3, is EAGVAQSPRYKIIEKRQSVAFWCNPISGHATLYWYQQILGQGPKLLIQFQNNGVVDDSQLPKDRFSAERLKGVDSTLKIQPAKLEDSAVYLCASSLELSRDWFFGPGTRLTVL.

The chain is built from TRBV25-1 and TRBJ1-3; 9 bases are shared with TRBD1. The J segment lost 3 bases and the V segment lost 4 bases, leaving 7 bases of the junction unmatched. Germline V gene sequence: CDR1 MGHDK, CDR2 SYGVNS. CDR3 length equals 16 residues. CDR3 sequence (DNA): TGTGCCAGCAGTGGGGTGACAGGGGGTGATGGAAACACCATATATTTT. Protein: CASSGVTGGDGNTIYF.

V usage is TRBV6-6 and J usage is TRBJ2-1; D could derive from TRBD1 or TRBD2 (6 bases each). This CDR3 has 12 amino acids. V shed 6 bases and J shed 10 bases, with 13 bases lying between them. Germline loops: CDR1 MNHNY, CDR2 SVGAGI (reference sequence). The CDR3 coding sequence is TGTGCCAGCAGAACGGGGGCGGGCGAGCAGTTCTTC. Translating it yields CASRTGAGEQFF.

V is TRBV7-8 and J is TRBJ2-7, with 7 bases aligning to TRBD1. This CDR3 spans 15 amino acids. The trim removed 2 bases at V and 1 base at J, leaving 5 bases unmatched. Per germline, CDR1 SGHVS and CDR2 FQNEAQ. CDR3 bases: TGTGCCAGCAGCTTAAACAGGGGTTCGTCCTACGAGCAGTACTTC. Its protein product is CASSLNRGSSYEQYF.

This clonotype was seen a handful of times. The chain uses TRBV7-6 and TRBJ1-1; D remains ambiguous. The CDR3 is 14 residues long. The germline V and J ends were trimmed by 5 bases and 6 bases, with 16 bases remaining between them. The germline gives CDR1 SGHVS, CDR2 FNYEAQ. The CDR3 nucleotides read TGTGCCAGCAGCCAAGCGGCTGGGGTCTCTGAAGCTTTCTTT. Amino acids: CASSQAAGVSEAFF.

The chain carries TRBV4-1 and TRBJ2-3, with D perhaps TRBD1 (6 bases). Germline CDR1 reads MGHRA; CDR2 reads YSYEKL. V gave up 0 bases and J gave up 4 bases, with 17 bases separating them. The CDR3 totals 17 residues. The CDR3, as DNA: TGCGCCAGCAGCCAAGATGGGGGCAGGGGATTTTCAGATACGCAGTATTTT. It translates to CASSQDGGRGFSDTQYF.

The chain uses TRBV7-8 and TRBJ2-1; D not resolved. The CDR3 runs to 14 residues. Trimming stripped 0 bases from V and 0 bases from J, with 3 bases between. Germline loops: CDR1 SGHVS, CDR2 FQNEAQ. CDR3 in DNA: TGTGCCAGCAGCTTAGCTAGCTCCTACAATGAGCAGTTCTTC. This encodes CASSLASSYNEQFF.

This clonotype has ten or more counts. The chain has TRBV11-2 and TRBJ2-5, with D perhaps TRBD1 or TRBD2 (5 bases each). V lost 5 bases and J 4 bases, leaving 20 bases between the germline ends. The V gene's germline CDR1 is SGHAT and CDR2 FQNNGV. This CDR3 is built from 16 residues. The CDR3, as DNA: TGTGCCAGCAGCCCAGGAGGACACCCGTCCGGAGAGACCCAGTACTTC. This gives the protein CASSPGGHPSGETQYF.

V gene TRBV2 combines with J gene TRBJ2-7; D remains ambiguous. This CDR3 is 10 amino acids long. Per the germline V gene, CDR1 is SNHLY and CDR2 is FYNNEI. V shed 4 bases and J shed 6 bases, with 4 bases lying between them. CDR3 coding DNA: TGTGCCAGCAGTGTAGCCGAGCAGTACTTC. Residues: CASSVAEQYF.

J is TRBJ2-7 and V is TRBV20-1, with TRBD1 as a possible D gene (6 bases). Trimming shortened V by 0 bases and J by 7 bases, and 19 bases separated the two germline ends. This CDR3 comprises 15 residues. Per the germline V gene, CDR1 is DFQATT and CDR2 is SNEGSKA (reference sequence). CDR3 coding DNA: TGCAGTGCTAGAGATACAGGGTTTAGGGGAATGGAGCAGTACTTC. Its translation: CSARDTGFRGMEQYF.

This clonotype showed up many times. This chain joins TRBV29-1 and TRBJ1-1; 7 nucleotides line up with TRBD1. CDR3 size: 12 residues. The V gene's germline CDR1 is SQVTM and CDR2 ANQGSEA. V shed 5 bases, J shed 4 bases, and the junction held 4 bases outside the gene matches. The CDR3 DNA follows: TGCAGCGTTAGACAGGGTTTCACTGAAGCTTTCTTT. Its translation: CSVRQGFTEAFF.

This clonotype was recorded at least ten times. The chain is built from TRBV14 and TRBJ2-7; TRBD1 might be the D (6 bases). The CDR3 is 14 amino acids. Between the trimmed V and J ends, which lost 1 base and 4 bases, there was a span of 11 bases. The germline gives CDR1 SGHDN, CDR2 FVKESK. CDR3 nucleotides: TGTGCCAGCAGCCAAGTTGGCAGGGGTTACGAGCAGTACTTC. Its protein product is CASSQVGRGYEQYF.